This T cell receptor beta chain stems from a study of T cells in Graves' hyperthyroidism and ophthalmopathy (dated by TCRdb to between 2017 and 2020). Background for the entire study: Peripheral blood was collected at initial diagnosis, before any treatment. In addition, the study compared T-cell repertoires in thyroid tissue and in blood from roughly six Graves' hyperthyroidism patients. The paper reports TCR Vbeta CDR3 sequencing of approximately 140 peripheral blood samples: under 45 ophthalmopathy, over 70 hyperthyroidism and 17 progressor patients. The approximately 95 discovery patients were divided at random into training and test sets in a 7:3 ratio. Whether ophthalmopathy could be predicted prospectively was tested in an independent validation cohort made up of 18 hyperthyroidism patients plus 17 patients who later progressed to ophthalmopathy. TCR V-J signatures able to tell the groups apart were searched for in a discovery cohort of approximately 95 patients, of whom about 40 had Graves' ophthalmopathy and 55 to 65 had stable Graves' hyperthyroidism. After blood sampling, hyperthyroidism patients were treated with methimazole at a starting dose of 30 mg daily, and ophthalmopathy patients were treated with high-dose intravenous methylprednisolone. Points the paper makes about the study in general: In validation, progression to ophthalmopathy was predicted by the model with 55% to 71% sensitivity and roughly 72% specificity, a median of approximately 6.5 months before onset. Blood samples also contained most of the expanded thyroid clonotypes (frequency above 0.001), which suggests that blood repertoires may reflect thyroid immune responses. Sample size was not statistically predetermined, and blinding of investigators to group allocation was not performed. A 13 V-J signature model separated ophthalmopathy from stable hyperthyroidism, with just over 85% sensitivity and roughly 84% specificity in cross-validation and 80%/75% in testing.

Ophthalmopathy patients had moderately to severely active disease, with a Clinical Activity Score of 3 or more, a NOSPECS grade of 4 or more, and a disease duration of less than 3 months. Exclusion was applied to patients with uncontrolled infections, other autoimmune diseases, pregnancy or lactation. Clinical symptoms, serum thyroxine and TRAb, thyroid ultrasound, and orbital computed tomography formed the basis for the diagnoses. PBMCs were isolated from 7.5 to 10 ml of fresh peripheral blood by Ficoll-Paque density gradient centrifugation. Trizol reagent was used to extract total RNA, and RNA quality was then checked on an Agilent 2100 Bioanalyzer. TCR beta CDR3 regions were amplified from RNA transcripts. The TCR CDR3 was subjected to a first round of RT-PCR using the HTBI primer set and the Qiagen OneStep RT-PCR kit. Libraries were constructed in a second round of multiplex PCR, after which size selection and purification were carried out. Paired-end sequencing of the libraries was performed with 100 bp reads on an Illumina HiSeq2000. Per the source publication's procedure: SOAPnuke was used to process the raw data, with reads discarded if the reads contained adapters or uncalled bases, had a mean Phred below 15, or lacked an exact constant-primer or identifier match. High-quality paired reads were merged using COPE v1.2.5, and each unique nucleotide sequence was defined as a clonotype. MiTCR v1.1 was used to align clonotypes to the IMGT TRBV, TRBD and TRBJ reference segments. Analysis was restricted to V-J combinations with a frequency above 0.0001, which covered about 99% of repertoires. A TCS score was defined as the ratio of F50 (clonal expansion) to E x V (chaos), with BLOSUM62-based TCRdist applied between CDR3 peptides within each V-J. Welch's t-statistics and random forest reduced roughly 530 V-J features to 13, which were used in a naive Bayes classifier (R e1071). TCRdb applied fastp at Q25 and MiXCR to the public reads, then kept only in-frame beta chains. Identical CDR3 protein sequences are pooled into one entry, listed with their most common genes and DNA. The V and J calls here are based on TCRdb, not the publication. This sample holds about 370,000 distinct CDR3 sequences; 13% to 15% were observed only once. The top ten constitute approximately 20% of the sample.

This clonotype came up many times. Its antigen is currently not known. Nothing much larger sits one base from this clone, and base qualities are not available. The sequence derives from a woman aged 55-75 years with Graves' ophthalmopathy. Specimen: blood.

The CDR3 here reads CAWTLAGDGEQFF. The nucleotide sequence is TGTGCCTGGACCCTAGCGGGAGATGGCGAGCAGTTCTTC. The V gene is TRBV30 and the J gene is TRBJ2-1, with TRBD2 matching 10 junction bases. As encoded in the germline V gene (reference sequence), CDR1 is GTSNPN while CDR2 is SVGIG. V trim: 4 bases; J trim: 10 bases; unmatched bases: 7. The CDR3 spans 13 residues, from the cysteine through the phenylalanine. Only the CDR3 part of the read is kept: 39 bases, read in frame from the first base.